This T cell receptor beta chain was recorded in a study of cytomegalovirus exposure and HLA in healthy donors. Whole-study findings and limits: What was likely a sequencing artifact was a cluster of highly shared sequence variants. As a later analysis showed, several of the most significant clusters appeared to be linked to common viral pathogens. A few CMV-associated chains proved CMV antigen-specific in vitro. Productive rates of about 87% or about 30% were seen for most TCR beta V segments in an earlier analysis.

The PCR used 60 Vbeta and 13 Jbeta primers. Generated by immunoSEQ multiplex PCR, the TCRdb table keeps only in-frame clones and is missing some. Altogether approximately 100,000 clones are present, about 9.4% being singletons, with the ten largest covering under 6.5%. Losses at the gene ends were 0 bases for V and 5 bases for J; bases not matched to a gene: 5. Germline assignment: CDR1 SGHRS and CDR2 YFSETQ. This CDR3 has 15 amino acids. This clone has more than one count but fewer than ten. Its antigen remains unidentified. The sample consisted of PBMCs. This chain joins TRBV5-1 and TRBJ2-1; TRBD2 matches 7 bases. This receptor was taken from a middle-aged man in good health and CMV-seropositive. Here the CDR3 reads CASSLGGTTHNEQFF. The CDR3 coding sequence is TGCGCCAGCAGCTTGGGCGGGACTACCCACAATGAGCAGTTCTTC.